The clone carrying this TCR beta chain has a count of ten or more. Its antigen remains unidentified. Unsorted libraries used 2 million PBMCs kept at -80 degrees C. The record originates from a study of neurological immune-mediated disorders. Study-wide results and limits: HTLV-1-associated myelopathy had the most TCR clonal expansion, while multiple sclerosis had the least, a level that fell below healthy controls. None of the CDR3 amino acid sequences of expanded clones recurred across subjects, suggesting private repertoires in all groups.

This CDR3 spans 14 amino acids. The germline V gene encodes CDR1 MGHDK and CDR2 SYGVNS. V lost 1 base and J 7 bases, leaving 13 bases between the germline ends. Synthesis of cDNA was performed by 5'RACE using 10-nucleotide random UMIs. A single record per CDR3 protein comes from TCRdb applying MiXCR to the 5' RACE reads. The sample includes 95,000 to 150,000 distinct CDR3 sequences, approximately 3.2% seen only once; the top ten take about 1.2%. Material for sequencing was PBMCs. The V and J genes are TRBV25-1 and TRBJ1-2; D remains ambiguous. The TCR sequence derives from a woman aged 25 to 39 with multiple sclerosis. Here the CDR3 reads CASSESVTVSGYTF. The DNA for the CDR3 is TGTGCCAGCAGTGAATCAGTAACAGTCAGTGGCTACACCTTC.